What follows are 18 T cell receptor beta chains derived from one specimen sequenced in a study of T cells after somatic rescue of genetic block. Some clones are missing from TCRdb's copy, which holds only in-frame ones; the method was immunoSEQ multiplex PCR. The table has 11,000 to 15,000 clones, more than 70% seen once. The sequencing sample was made of peripheral blood mononuclear cells (PBMCs). These receptors all come from a man younger than 30.

Written as DNA, the CDR3 is TGTGCCAGCCTAGAGGGGCCGGGACTAGCCTACGAGCAGTACTTC. It encodes CASLEGPGLAYEQYF. This sequence joins TRBV7-6 and TRBJ2-7, with TRBD2 matching over 8 bases. The CDR3 is 15 residues long. With V trimmed by 8 bases and J by 2 bases, 11 bases remained unmatched. Germline lookup yields CDR1 SGHVS and CDR2 FNYEAQ.

This clone rates as medium-sized. V is TRBV21-1 and J is TRBJ2-2; the D call of TRBD2 is as the table states it, not checked on the DNA. TRBV21-1 is given as a pseudogene. CDR3 size: 18 residues. CDR3 residues: CASSKRARVAGVTGELFF. CDR3 DNA sequence: TGTGCCAGCAGCAAAAGGGCCCGAGTAGCGGGAGTCACCGGGGAGCTGTTTTTT.

The chain joins TRBV5-1 to TRBJ2-7; 9 positions agree with TRBD1. V gave up 2 bases and J gave up 3 bases; unmatched junction bases: 3. The CDR3 contains 14 residues. CDR1 and CDR2 from the germline V gene are SGHRS and YFSETQ. The CDR3 spells CASSFGTGIYEQYF. The CDR3 DNA is TGCGCCAGCAGCTTCGGGACAGGGATCTACGAGCAGTACTTC.

The chain carries TRBV10-3 and TRBJ2-5; D is unclear. Germline loops: CDR1 ENHRY, CDR2 SYGVKD. CDR3 size: 13 residues. The ends were cut back, 6 bases at V and 5 bases at J, with 13 bases in the middle. The CDR3 region has the DNA TGTGCCATCAGGATGTCGGTGGGTGAGACCCAGTACTTC. Translation gives CAIRMSVGETQYF.

CDR3 in amino acids: CASSVTGAEVPDTQYF. As DNA, the CDR3 is TGTGCCAGTAGTGTGACAGGGGCCGAGGTCCCAGATACGCAGTATTTT. The chain uses TRBV19 and TRBJ2-3; 8 bases are shared with TRBD1. This CDR3 is built from 16 residues. The V segment lost 5 bases and the J segment 4 bases; nucleotides outside the gene matches: 11. Germline V gene data show CDR1 as LNHDA and CDR2 as SQIVND (reference sequence).

The chain carries TRBV18 and TRBJ1-1; unclear D gene. The CDR3 consists of 13 residues. The V gene's germline CDR1 is KGHSH and CDR2 LQKENI. V dropped 4 bases and J dropped 1 base, with 7 bases sitting between them. This CDR3 is CASSQPQNTEAFF. CDR3 nucleotide sequence: TGTGCCAGCTCACAGCCACAGAACACTGAAGCTTTCTTT.

The V call is TRBV18, the J call TRBJ2-5; TRBD1 matches at 9 bases. Germline trimming cut 3 bases from V and 3 bases from J; bases unmatched to any gene: 5. Looked up from germline, CDR1 is KGHSH and CDR2 is LQKENI. CDR3 size: 15 residues. CDR3 protein: CASSPVRDREETQYF. The CDR3 DNA is TGTGCCAGCTCACCGGTCCGGGACAGGGAAGAGACCCAGTACTTC.

V is TRBV28 and J is TRBJ1-1, with D perhaps TRBD1 (5 bases). Germline V lookup: CDR1 MDHEN, CDR2 SYDVKM. The CDR3 spans 15 residues. The germline V and J ends were trimmed by 3 bases and 0 bases, with 11 bases remaining between them. The CDR3 loop reads CASSFTGTVNTEAFF. DNA for the CDR3: TGTGCCAGCAGTTTCACCGGGACGGTGAACACTGAAGCTTTCTTT.

The J gene is TRBJ1-2, the V gene TRBV13; D ambiguous. The V gene's germline CDR1 is PRHDT and CDR2 FYEKMQ (reference sequence). The CDR3 has 13 amino acids. Trimming took off 1 base at V and 14 bases at J, with 17 bases between the two ends. CDR3 DNA: TGTGCCAGCAGCTTAGACCTCGACATAGCCGGTACCTTC. It is translated as CASSLDLDIAGTF.

In its sample, this clone was seen many times. The genes are TRBV5-4 and TRBJ2-7; D is possibly TRBD1 (6 bases). The CDR3 runs 15 residues. Germline-derived CDR1 and CDR2 are SGHNT and YYREEE (reference sequence). V was trimmed by 0 bases and J by 3 bases, leaving 13 bases between them. This chain's CDR3 is CASSLVPGVSYEQYF. The CDR3, as DNA: TGTGCCAGCAGCTTGGTGCCAGGGGTGAGCTACGAGCAGTACTTC.

This chain connects TRBV19 to TRBJ2-7; TRBD2 agrees at 11 bases. V shed 3 bases, J shed 2 bases, and the junction held 3 bases outside the gene matches. This CDR3 spans 15 amino acids. CDR1 and CDR2 from the germline V gene are LNHDA and SQIVND (reference sequence). The CDR3 DNA reads TGTGCCAGTAGTATGACTAGCGGGGAGACCTACGAGCAGTACTTC. Amino acid sequence: CASSMTSGETYEQYF.

V usage is TRBV6-6 and J usage is TRBJ2-5; D gene uncertain. The CDR3 has 11 amino acids. The V end lost 7 bases, the J end lost 1 base, and 4 bases lay between the germline ends. Germline-derived CDR1 and CDR2 are MNHNY and SVGAGI (reference sequence). CDR3 DNA sequence: TGTGCCAGCACCTTCCAAGAGACCCAGTACTTC. As protein: CASTFQETQYF.

This clone was picked up a small number of times. The chain couples TRBV30 to TRBJ2-5; TRBD2 might be the D (5 bases). The CDR3 is made up of 14 amino acids. V lost 3 bases, J lost 3 bases, and 14 bases lay in between. The germline CDR1 and CDR2 sequences are GTSNPN and SVGIG (reference sequence). CDR3 bases: TGTGCCTGGAGAGCGGCTGGGGTGGAAGAGACCCAGTACTTC. Its translation is CAWRAAGVEETQYF. Full variable domain (outside the CDR3, taken from reference TRBV30 and TRBJ2-5): SQTIHQWPATLVQPVGSPLSLECTVEGTSNPNLYWYRQAAGRGLQLLFYSVGIGQISSEVPQNLSASRPQDRQFILSSKKLLLSDSGFYLCAWRAAGVEETQYFGPGTRLLVL.

This clone appeared a single time. The chain uses TRBV6-5 and TRBJ2-7, with TRBD1 identical over 9 bases. With V trimmed by 9 bases and J by 4 bases, 7 bases remained unmatched. CDR1 is MNHEY, CDR2 SVGAGI, per germline. This CDR3 region has 13 residues. CDR3 DNA sequence: TGTGCCAGGCGACGGGACAGGGAGTACGAGCAGTACTTC. This sequence encodes CARRRDREYEQYF.

The chain joins TRBV6-5 to TRBJ2-7; TRBD2 aligns across 7 bases. The CDR3 totals 14 residues. Germline V gene lookup returns CDR1 MNHEY and CDR2 SVGAGI. V dropped 5 bases and J dropped 3; count of bases not matched to a gene: 7. The CDR3 reads CASSLTPGGYEQYF. The DNA for the CDR3 is TGTGCCAGCAGTCTGACCCCGGGGGGCTACGAGCAGTACTTC.

This clone has only one observation. This rearrangement joins TRBV27 to TRBJ1-2; 7 nucleotides line up with TRBD1. The CDR3 contains 15 residues. The germline V gene encodes CDR1 MNHEY and CDR2 SMNVEV (reference sequence). The trim removed 2 bases at V and 3 bases at J, leaving 6 bases unmatched. CDR3 in DNA: TGTGCCAGCAGTTTAGAGCCGGGACAGCACTATGGCTACACCTTC. Its protein is CASSLEPGQHYGYTF.

This CDR3 is CASSYGFTPGELFF. In nucleotides, the CDR3 is TGTGCCAGCAGTTACGGTTTTACACCCGGGGAGCTGTTTTTT. This sequence joins TRBV6-5 and TRBJ2-2, with D unclear. CDR3 length: 14 amino acids. V lost 2 bases and J 6 bases, leaving 10 bases between the germline ends. CDR1 and CDR2 from the germline V gene are MNHEY and SVGAGI.

This clone was found once. The chain joins TRBV5-1 to TRBJ1-2, with 7 bases aligning to TRBD1. Looked up from germline, CDR1 is SGHRS and CDR2 is YFSETQ. Trimming at V came to 0 bases and at J to 3 bases, leaving 5 bases not matched to a gene. The CDR3 covers 15 residues. As DNA, the CDR3 is TGCGCCAGCAGCTTGGAGGCAGGGGGTTACTATGGCTACACCTTC. Amino acid sequence: CASSLEAGGYYGYTF. Full variable domain (outside the CDR3, taken from reference TRBV5-1 and TRBJ1-2): KAGVTQTPRYLIKTRGQQVTLSCSPISGHRSVSWYQQTPGQGLQFLFEYFSETQRNKGNFPGRFSGRQFSNSRSEMNVSTLELGDSALYLCASSLEAGGYYGYTFGSGTRLTVV.